There are a few counts of the clone carrying this TCR beta chain. Its cognate antigen is unknown. The CDR3 totals 14 residues. From germline, CDR1 is GTSNPN and CDR2 SVGIG (reference sequence). V was shortened by 0 bases and J by 7 bases, with 16 bases between the two germline ends. This sample was taken from a study of beta chain features in type 1 diabetes. Sorting that relied on CD45RO/CCR7/CD25/CD127/CD95/CD27 yielded CD4+ naive, central memory, regulatory and stem cell-like memory cells. Every bit of the isolated RNA underwent reverse transcription, so sequencing read expressed TCRB transcripts. This table comes from immunoSEQ multiplex PCR, and its TCRdb copy is limited to in-frame clones, with some not included. This table has around 500,000 clones, about 30% appearing once. Regarding the study as a whole: Any HLA type influence on TCRB rearrangement was left unresolved here.

This TCR was recovered from a man between 18 and 35 years old in good health. Material for sequencing was naive CD4+ T cells from blood. This chain connects TRBV30 to TRBJ2-7; possible D gene TRBD2, 6 bases. The DNA of the CDR3 is TGTGCCTGGAGTGTACTAGCCACGCCTTGGGAGCAGTACTTC. As protein: CAWSVLATPWEQYF.